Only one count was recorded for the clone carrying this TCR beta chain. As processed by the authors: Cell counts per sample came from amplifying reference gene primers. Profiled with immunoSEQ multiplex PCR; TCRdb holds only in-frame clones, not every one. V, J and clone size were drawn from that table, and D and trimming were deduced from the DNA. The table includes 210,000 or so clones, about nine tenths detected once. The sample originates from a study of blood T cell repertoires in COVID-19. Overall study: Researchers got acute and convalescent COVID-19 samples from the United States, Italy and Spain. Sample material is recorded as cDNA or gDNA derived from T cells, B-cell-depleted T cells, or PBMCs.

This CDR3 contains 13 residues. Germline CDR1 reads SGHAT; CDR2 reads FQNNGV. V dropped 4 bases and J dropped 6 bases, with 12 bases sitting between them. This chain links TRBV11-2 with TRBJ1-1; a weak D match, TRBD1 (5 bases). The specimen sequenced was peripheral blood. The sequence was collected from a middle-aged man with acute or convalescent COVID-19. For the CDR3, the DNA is TGTGCCAGCAGCTCAACAGGTGTTGCTGAAGCTTTCTTT. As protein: CASSSTGVAEAFF. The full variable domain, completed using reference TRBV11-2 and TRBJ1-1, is EAGVAQSPRYKIIEKRQSVAFWCNPISGHATLYWYQQILGQGPKLLIQFQNNGVVDDSQLPKDRFSAERLKGVDSTLKIQPAKLEDSAVYLCASSSTGVAEAFFGQGTRLTVV.